Shown below are 5 T cell receptor beta chains from a single sample sequenced in a study of cytomegalovirus exposure and HLA in healthy donors (dated by TCRdb to the late 2010s). The library was built by means of the immunoSEQ multiplex PCR assay. A mixture of 60 forward primers for TCR Vbeta segments and 13 reverse primers for TCR Jbeta segments was used in the multiplex PCR. TCRdb took this table from immuneACCESS and kept in-frame rearrangements with V and J called. Such tables lack part of the clones; where checked against another copy, unresolved V genes explain under half of the gap, and the rest is unexplained. This sample has around 200,000 clones in its table, and 70% to 85% of those were observed once. The top ten constitute approximately 2.6% of the sample. The sequenced sample consisted of PBMCs. All receptors derive from a woman aged 55-69 years in good health and CMV-seropositive.

The rearrangement joins TRBV7-9 to TRBJ1-1; the match to TRBD1 covers 7 bases. The CDR3 extends over 15 amino acids. The V gene end was trimmed by 6 bases and the J gene end by 5 bases; junction bases not matched to a gene: 12. Germline loops: CDR1 SEHNR, CDR2 FQNEAQ (reference sequence). In DNA, the CDR3 is TGTGCCAGCAGTATAGGGGGCAGGGGTGGGACTGAAGCTTTCTTT. This translates into CASSIGGRGGTEAFF.

This clone was seen a handful of times. The genes are TRBV4-1 and TRBJ1-2; D not resolved. Trimming took off 1 base at V and 5 bases at J, with 8 bases between the two ends. Germline V gives CDR1 MGHRA, CDR2 YSYEKL. CDR3 size: 13 residues. The CDR3 sequence: CASSQGEGYGYTF. Here the CDR3 DNA reads TGCGCCAGCAGCCAAGGCGAGGGTTATGGCTACACCTTC.

The V call is TRBV7-2, the J call TRBJ1-5; TRBD1 matches 7 bases. The CDR3 spans 16 residues. J lost 3 bases, V lost 6 bases, and 11 bases had no gene match. Per the germline V gene, CDR1 is SGHTA and CDR2 is FQGNSA. The CDR3 nucleotides are TGTGCCAGCAGTCTTGATGTGGGACAGCCCAATCAGCCCCAGCATTTT. Its translation: CASSLDVGQPNQPQHF.

The genes are TRBV7-9 and TRBJ2-5; a weak D match, TRBD2 (5 bases). The CDR3 length is 13 residues. The germline V gene has CDR1 SEHNR and CDR2 FQNEAQ (reference sequence). V was trimmed by 0 bases and J by 7 bases, leaving 9 bases between them. CDR3 coding DNA: TGTGCCAGCAGCTTAGCGGGAGAGGGGACCCAGTACTTC. This encodes CASSLAGEGTQYF.

CDR3 bases: TGCGCCAGCAGCTTGCGGGAGACGATTCCTGAGCAGTTCTTC. Its protein product is CASSLRETIPEQFF. The rearrangement links TRBV5-1 to TRBJ2-1; TRBD2 might be the D (6 bases). CDR1 and CDR2 (germline): SGHRS, YFSETQ. The CDR3 contains 14 residues. The V end was cut by 1 base, the J end by 9 bases, with 14 bases between.